The 9 T cell receptor beta chains reported below all come from one sample, sequenced in a study of T-cell memory formation after mild COVID-19. TCRdb reprocessed the 5' RACE reads with MiXCR, giving one entry per CDR3 protein. The sample holds 29,000 or so distinct CDR3 sequences; 12% are singletons and the top ten take roughly 15%. The sequenced sample consisted of PBMCs or a T cell subset sorted from them (not recorded which). Receptors were obtained from an adult woman who had mild COVID-19 (a few samples of this study predate the infection). Cell type and time point are not known.

This clonotype occurred many times. The V gene is TRBV20-1, the J gene TRBJ1-2, with 9 bases that match TRBD1. This CDR3 contains 15 residues. V lost 5 bases and J lost 8; bases outside the gene matches: 15. Germline lookup yields CDR1 DFQATT and CDR2 SNEGSKA (reference sequence). This CDR3 is CSASKQGANSGGYTF. The CDR3 nucleotides are TGCAGTGCTTCGAAACAGGGGGCCAACTCAGGGGGCTACACCTTC.

This clonotype was observed many times. The chain links TRBV7-3 to TRBJ1-5; D ambiguous. Germline lookup yields CDR1 SGHTA and CDR2 FQGTGA. Trimming took off 2 bases at V and 5 bases at J, with 4 bases between the two ends. The CDR3 length is 12 residues. DNA of the CDR3: TGTGCCAGCAGCTTACAAGATCAGCCCCAGCATTTT. Protein sequence: CASSLQDQPQHF. Together with reference TRBV7-3 and TRBJ1-5, the CDR3 gives the full variable domain: GAGVSQTPSNKVTEKGKYVELRCDPISGHTALYWYRQSLGQGPEFLIYFQGTGAADDSGLPNDRFFAVRPEGSVSTLKIQRTERGDSAVYLCASSLQDQPQHFGDGTRLSIL.

This clonotype was observed at least ten times. The chain couples TRBV19 to TRBJ2-3, with D maybe TRBD2 (5 bases). V lost 6 bases and J lost 0, with 7 bases in between. This CDR3 has 13 amino acids. CDR1 is LNHDA and CDR2 is SQIVND in the germline V gene (reference sequence). The chain's CDR3 is CASRGESTDTQYF. CDR3 in DNA: TGTGCCAGTAGGGGAGAAAGCACAGATACGCAGTATTTT. Full variable domain (outside the CDR3, taken from reference TRBV19 and TRBJ2-3): DGGITQSPKYLFRKEGQNVTLSCEQNLNHDAMYWYRQDPGQGLRLIYYSQIVNDFQKGDIAEGYSVSREKKESFPLTVTSAQKNPTAFYLCASRGESTDTQYFGPGTRLTVL.

Ten or more counts support this clonotype. The chain couples TRBV12-3 or TRBV12-4 to TRBJ1-4; D is unclear. CDR3 length: 13 residues. V was trimmed by 2 bases and J by 7 bases, leaving 8 bases between them. Here the CDR3 DNA reads TGTGCCAGCAGTTTAAAGGGCGGTGAAAAACTGTTTTTT. Protein: CASSLKGGEKLFF.

This clonotype showed up many times. CDR3 region: CASSLGGGLVSYNEQFF. The CDR3 coding sequence is TGTGCCAGCAGCTTGGGGGGGGGCCTAGTCTCCTACAATGAGCAGTTCTTC. The V gene is TRBV5-6, the J gene TRBJ2-1; D possibly corresponds to TRBD2 (7 bases). The germline V gene has CDR1 SGHDT and CDR2 YYEEEE. Trimming removed 0 bases at V and 0 bases at J, with 13 bases between. The CDR3 covers 17 residues.

This clonotype was detected ten times or more. This chain joins TRBV10-3 and TRBJ1-1, with 8 bases lining up with TRBD1. Trimming took 6 bases from V and 3 from J; bases not matched to a gene: 6. CDR3 length: 14 residues. CDR1 and CDR2 from the germline V gene are ENHRY and SYGVKD. The CDR3 region has the DNA TGTGCCATCAGCCGGCAGGGGGCGGACACTGAAGCTTTCTTT. Encoded protein: CAISRQGADTEAFF.

There are many counts of this clonotype. This rearrangement joins TRBV20-1 to TRBJ2-7; 10 bases align to TRBD1. The CDR3 length is 17 residues. Germline assignment: CDR1 DFQATT and CDR2 SNEGSKA (reference sequence). V lost 6 bases, J lost 3 bases, and 17 bases stayed unmatched. CDR3 sequence: CSAPPGQGKRAHYEQYF. The CDR3 DNA reads as TGCAGTGCCCCACCGGGACAGGGGAAAAGGGCCCACTACGAGCAGTACTTC.

There are many counts of this clonotype. V gene TRBV4-3 combines with J gene TRBJ1-2; D remains ambiguous. Trimming took 0 bases from V and 12 from J, leaving 14 bases between them. CDR3 size: 13 residues. Looked up from germline, CDR1 is LGHNA and CDR2 is YSLEER. In DNA form, the CDR3 reads TGCGCCAGCAGCCAAGATGCGAGCGGGCGTCACACCTTC. Amino acid sequence: CASSQDASGRHTF.

The sample holds many counts of this clonotype. The V gene is TRBV2, the J gene TRBJ2-3, with unresolved D. CDR1 and CDR2 from the germline V gene are SNHLY and FYNNEI. Deletions cut 7 bases from V and 0 bases from J, with 14 bases between. This CDR3 is 15 amino acids long. The CDR3 loop is CASMGWAGSTDTQYF. DNA of the CDR3: TGTGCCAGCATGGGGTGGGCCGGTAGCACAGATACGCAGTATTTT.